The clone carrying this T cell receptor (beta chain) was seen ten or more times. The data were taken from a study of T-cell memory formation after mild COVID-19. As for the study in general: Clustering of TCRs was largely donor specific.

The length of the CDR3 is 11 residues. Germline loops: CDR1 SEHNR, CDR2 FQNEAQ (reference sequence). With 2 bases removed from V and 6 bases from J, the gap between germline ends came to 2 bases. TCRdb reprocessed the 5' RACE reads via MiXCR and lists one record per CDR3 protein. The sample has roughly 110,000 distinct CDR3 sequences; about 15% are singletons. The sequence was obtained from an adult woman who had mild COVID-19 (a few samples of this study predate the infection). Cell type and time point are not known. The sequencing input was PBMCs or a T cell subset sorted from them (not recorded which). The V call is TRBV7-9, the J call TRBJ2-1; D unresolved. The DNA of the CDR3 is TGTGCCAGCAGCTTATCCAATGAGCAGTTCTTC. This codes for CASSLSNEQFF. Using reference TRBV7-9 and TRBJ2-1 for the parts outside the CDR3, the full variable domain is DTGVSQNPRHKITKRGQNVTFRCDPISEHNRLYWYRQTLGQGPEFLTYFQNEAQLEKSRLLSDRFSAERPKGSFSTLEIQRTEQGDSAMYLCASSLSNEQFFGPGTRLTVL.